This T cell receptor (beta chain) was sequenced for a study of cytotoxic CD8 clonotypes in ibrutinib-treated CLL. This clone was counted once. Its antigen is unidentified. Germline values: CDR1 SQVTM, CDR2 ANQGSEA. V shed 4 bases, J shed 0 bases, and the junction held 4 bases outside the gene matches. CDR3 length: 16 amino acids. Study-level points and caveats: Upon ibrutinib response clonality rose, and upon progression it fell back toward baseline.

Sequenced by immunoSEQ multiplex PCR; TCRdb stores in-frame clones only, minus some. This table holds over 120,000 clones, over 75% found once. V is TRBV29-1 and J is TRBJ2-6, with 9 nucleotides matching TRBD1. The specimen comprised PBMCs, sampled after 36 months of ibrutinib treatment. The sequence was collected from a human donor with chronic lymphocytic leukemia. Written as DNA, the CDR3 is TGCAGCGTTGGAGGACAGGGGAACTCTGGGGCCAACGTCCTGACTTTC. Translated: CSVGGQGNSGANVLTF.